This T cell receptor (beta chain) was recovered during a study of blood T cell repertoires in COVID-19 (dated by TCRdb to between 2020 and 2021). For context, the study as a whole: Samples from collaborators originated in the United States, Italy and Spain and spanned both the acute and convalescent phases of COVID-19. The prospective study material was composed of cDNA or gDNA derived from T cells, B-cell-depleted T cells, or PBMCs. Deeply sampled blood TCRbeta repertoires from subjects exposed to, actively infected with, or recovered from COVID-19 were included in the dataset. The repertoires were released in a freely available public database meant as a resource for research on the immune response to SARS-CoV-2. The samples were drawn from the first 160 participants of the ongoing ImmuneRACE study and from 1,254 subjects provided by 6 global collaborators. The sample metadata nearly always contained a de-identified subject ID, COVID-19 status, age in years and sex. Where available, HLA class I and class II types were taken from metadata supplied by the sample provider and were not determined by assay-based typing. What the authors observed across the whole study: The amount of clinical and demographic metadata varied by source and participant and was provided uncurated.

From cysteine to phenylalanine, the CDR3 is 14 amino acids long. Only CDR3 DNA remains: 42 bases, in frame from the first base. The junction shows trimming of 6 bases on V and 6 bases on J, and the gene matches do not reach 9 bases of it. From a lookup of the germline V gene, CDR1 and CDR2 are SNHLY and FYNNEI. As to this clone: Its antigen is still unknown. Qualities for individual bases were not recorded, and no much larger clone is one base off.

TCRbeta CDR3 regions were amplified from genomic DNA by means of the immunoSEQ Assay, a bias-controlled multiplex PCR. In the source study's methods: Within the assay, amplification of reference gene primers was used to estimate how many nucleated cells each sample contained. Sequence reads were collapsed and filtered to measure the absolute abundance of every unique TCRbeta CDR3 rearrangement. Productive Simpson clonality was computed per sample as the square root of Simpson's diversity index over productive rearrangements. Sourced from immuneACCESS, this table was stored by TCRdb with only in-frame sequences that have V and J called. A share of the clones is absent; for the studies checked, an unresolved V gene accounts for under half, and the remainder has no known explanation. V, J and clone size are taken as reported in that table, and D and trimming were inferred from the DNA itself. This sample gives about 190,000 clones in total; about 88% of them show up just once. The top ten hold under 2.5% of the sample.

The collaborating institutions used their own protocols to collect whole blood in K2EDTA tubes. For TCRbeta analysis, collaborators shipped samples in one of three forms: frozen whole blood, isolated PBMCs, or DNA extracted from either of those sample types. The TCR was taken from a man aged 70 or older with active or convalescent COVID-19. The specimen was peripheral blood. Recombination linked TRBV2 to TRBJ2-5, and 8 bases in between align with TRBD1. Here the CDR3 is given as CASRVGQGAQTQYF. At the DNA level, the sequence is TGTGCCAGCAGGGTCGGGCAGGGGGCGCAGACCCAGTACTTC.